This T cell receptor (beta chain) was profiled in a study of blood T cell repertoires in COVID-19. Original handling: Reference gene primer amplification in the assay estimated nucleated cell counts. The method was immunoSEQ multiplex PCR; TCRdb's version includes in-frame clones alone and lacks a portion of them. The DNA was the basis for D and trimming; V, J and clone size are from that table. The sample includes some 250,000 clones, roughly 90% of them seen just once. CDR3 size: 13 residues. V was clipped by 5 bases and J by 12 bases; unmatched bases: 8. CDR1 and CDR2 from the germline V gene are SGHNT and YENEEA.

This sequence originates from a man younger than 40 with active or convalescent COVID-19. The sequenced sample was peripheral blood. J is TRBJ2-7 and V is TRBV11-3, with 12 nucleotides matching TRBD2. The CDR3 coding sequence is TGTGCCAGCAGCGCCCGGACTAGCGGGGTGCCGTACTTC. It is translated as CASSARTSGVPYF. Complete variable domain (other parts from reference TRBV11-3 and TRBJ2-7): EAGVVQSPRYKIIEKKQPVAFWCNPISGHNTLYWYLQNLGQGPELLIRYENEEAVDDSQLPKDRFSAERLKGVDSTLKIQPAELGDSAVYLCASSARTSGVPYFGPGTRLTVT.